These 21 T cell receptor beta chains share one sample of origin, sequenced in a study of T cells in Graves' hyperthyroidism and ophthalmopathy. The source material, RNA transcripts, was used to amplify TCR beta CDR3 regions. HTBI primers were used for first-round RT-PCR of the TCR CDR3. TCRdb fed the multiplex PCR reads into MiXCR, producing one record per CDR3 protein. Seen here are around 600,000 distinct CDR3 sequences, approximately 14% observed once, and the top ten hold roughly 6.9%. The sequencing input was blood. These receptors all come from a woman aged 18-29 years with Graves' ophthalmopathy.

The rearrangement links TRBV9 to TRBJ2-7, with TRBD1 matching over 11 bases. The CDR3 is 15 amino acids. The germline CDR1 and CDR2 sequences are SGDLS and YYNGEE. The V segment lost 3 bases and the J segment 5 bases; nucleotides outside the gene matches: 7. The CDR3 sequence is CASSERDRGFDEQYF. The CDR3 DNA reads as TGTGCCAGCAGCGAACGGGACAGGGGGTTCGACGAGCAGTACTTC.

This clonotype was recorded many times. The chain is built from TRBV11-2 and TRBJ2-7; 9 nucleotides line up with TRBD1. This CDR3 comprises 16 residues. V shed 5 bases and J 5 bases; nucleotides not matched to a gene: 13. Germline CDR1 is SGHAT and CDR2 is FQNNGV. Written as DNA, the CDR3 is TGTGCCAGCAGCCCCCACAGGGGGCCTATTCCCCACGAGCAGTACTTC. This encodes CASSPHRGPIPHEQYF.

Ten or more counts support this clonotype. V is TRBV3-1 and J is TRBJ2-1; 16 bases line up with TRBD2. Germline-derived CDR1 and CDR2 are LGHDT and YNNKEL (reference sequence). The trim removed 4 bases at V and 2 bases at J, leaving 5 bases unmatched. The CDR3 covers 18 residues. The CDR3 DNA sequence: TGTGCCAGCAGCCCGGGGACTAGCGGGAGGGATACCTACAATGAGCAGTTCTTC. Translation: CASSPGTSGRDTYNEQFF.

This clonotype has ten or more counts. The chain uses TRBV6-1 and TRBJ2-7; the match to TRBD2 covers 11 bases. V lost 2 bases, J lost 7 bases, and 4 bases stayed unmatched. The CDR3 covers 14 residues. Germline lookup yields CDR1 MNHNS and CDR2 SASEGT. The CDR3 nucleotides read TGTGCCAGCAGTGAAATAGCGGGAGGGCCTGAGCAGTACTTC. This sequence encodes CASSEIAGGPEQYF.

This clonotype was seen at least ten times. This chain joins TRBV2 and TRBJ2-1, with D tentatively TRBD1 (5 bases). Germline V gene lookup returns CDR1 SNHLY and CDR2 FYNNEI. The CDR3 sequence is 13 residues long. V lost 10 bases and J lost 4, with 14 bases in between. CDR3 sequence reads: CATQGTRYNEQFF. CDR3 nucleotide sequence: TGTGCCACCCAGGGTACCCGATACAATGAGCAGTTCTTC.

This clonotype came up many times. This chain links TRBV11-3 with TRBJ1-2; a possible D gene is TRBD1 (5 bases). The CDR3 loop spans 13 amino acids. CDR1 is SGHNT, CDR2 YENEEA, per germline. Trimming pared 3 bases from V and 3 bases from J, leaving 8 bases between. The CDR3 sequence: CASSFGRDYGYTF. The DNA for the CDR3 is TGTGCCAGCAGCTTTGGCAGGGACTATGGCTACACCTTC.

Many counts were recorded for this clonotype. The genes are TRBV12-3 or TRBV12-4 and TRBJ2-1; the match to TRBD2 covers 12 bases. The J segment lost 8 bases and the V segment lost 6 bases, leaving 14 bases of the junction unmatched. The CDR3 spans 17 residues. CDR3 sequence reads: CASSPRLAGATGDEQFF. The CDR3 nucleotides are TGTGCCAGCAGCCCTCGACTAGCGGGAGCTACAGGCGATGAGCAGTTCTTC.

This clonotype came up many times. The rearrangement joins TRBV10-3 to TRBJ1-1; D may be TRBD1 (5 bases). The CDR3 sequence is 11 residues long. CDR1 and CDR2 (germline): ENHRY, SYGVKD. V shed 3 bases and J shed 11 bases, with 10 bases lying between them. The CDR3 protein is CAISDQGDAFF. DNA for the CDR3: TGTGCCATCAGTGACCAAGGGGATGCTTTCTTT.

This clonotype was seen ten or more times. The CDR3 region has the DNA TGTGCCAGCACCCTCCGGGACAGCAGACTAGCGGGAGAGGCGGGCGACAATGAGCAGTTCTTC. Its translation is CASTLRDSRLAGEAGDNEQFF. V is TRBV2 and J is TRBJ2-1, with 12 bases matching TRBD2. The CDR3 has 21 amino acids. Per the germline V gene, CDR1 is SNHLY and CDR2 is FYNNEI. V dropped 7 bases and J dropped 5; count of bases not matched to a gene: 24.

CDR3 nucleotide sequence: TGTGCCAGCGGACACCCGAACACCGGGGAGCTGTTTTTT. Translated, it gives CASGHPNTGELFF. J is TRBJ2-2 and V is TRBV19; perhaps TRBD1 as D (5 bases). Between the trimmed V and J ends, which lost 9 bases and 0 bases, there was a span of 8 bases. This CDR3 comprises 13 residues. The germline V gene has CDR1 LNHDA and CDR2 SQIVND (reference sequence).

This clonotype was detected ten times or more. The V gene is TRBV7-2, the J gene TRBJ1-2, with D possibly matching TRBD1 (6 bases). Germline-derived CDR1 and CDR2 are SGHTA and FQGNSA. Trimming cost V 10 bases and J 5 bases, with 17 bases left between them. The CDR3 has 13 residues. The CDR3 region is CATIIEGGYGYTF. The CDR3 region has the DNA TGTGCCACCATCATAGAGGGGGGGTATGGCTACACCTTC.

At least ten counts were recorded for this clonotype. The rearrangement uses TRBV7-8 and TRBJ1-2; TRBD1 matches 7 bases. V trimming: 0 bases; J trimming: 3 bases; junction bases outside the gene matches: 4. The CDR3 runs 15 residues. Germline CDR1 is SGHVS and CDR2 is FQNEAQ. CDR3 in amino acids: CASSLAMQGDYGYTF. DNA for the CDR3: TGTGCCAGCAGCTTAGCGATGCAGGGGGACTATGGCTACACCTTC.

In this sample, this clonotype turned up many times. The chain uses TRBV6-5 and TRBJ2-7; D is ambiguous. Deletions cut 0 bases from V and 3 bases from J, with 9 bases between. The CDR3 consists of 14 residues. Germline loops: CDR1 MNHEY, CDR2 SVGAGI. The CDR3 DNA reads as TGTGCCAGCAGTTACTCGCTTCACAACTACGAGCAGTACTTC. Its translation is CASSYSLHNYEQYF.

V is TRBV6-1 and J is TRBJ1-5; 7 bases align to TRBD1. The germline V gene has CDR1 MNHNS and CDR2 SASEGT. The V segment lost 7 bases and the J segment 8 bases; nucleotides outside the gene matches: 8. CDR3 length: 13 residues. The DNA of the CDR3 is TGTGCCAGCACCCTGACAGGGAGGGAGCCCCAGCATTTT. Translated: CASTLTGREPQHF.

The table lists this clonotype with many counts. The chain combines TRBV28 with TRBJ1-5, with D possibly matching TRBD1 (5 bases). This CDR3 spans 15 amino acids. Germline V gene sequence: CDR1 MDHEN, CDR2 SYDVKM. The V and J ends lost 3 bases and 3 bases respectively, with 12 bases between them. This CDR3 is CASSFAGGSNQPQHF. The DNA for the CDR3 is TGTGCCAGCAGTTTCGCGGGGGGTTCCAATCAGCCCCAGCATTTT.

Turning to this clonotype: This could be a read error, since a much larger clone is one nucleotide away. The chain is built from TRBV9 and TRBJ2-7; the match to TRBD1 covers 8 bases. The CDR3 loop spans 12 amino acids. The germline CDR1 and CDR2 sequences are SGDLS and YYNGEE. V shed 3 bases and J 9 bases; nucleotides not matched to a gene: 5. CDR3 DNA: TGTGCCAGCAGCGGAGGACAGGGCGGGCAGTACTTC. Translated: CASSGGQGGQYF.

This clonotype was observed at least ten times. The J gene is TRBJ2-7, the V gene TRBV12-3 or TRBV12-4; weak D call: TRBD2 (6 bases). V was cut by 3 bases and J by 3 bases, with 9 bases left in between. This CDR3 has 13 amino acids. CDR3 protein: CASSFGEDYEQYF. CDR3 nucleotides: TGTGCCAGCAGTTTTGGGGAGGACTACGAGCAGTACTTC.

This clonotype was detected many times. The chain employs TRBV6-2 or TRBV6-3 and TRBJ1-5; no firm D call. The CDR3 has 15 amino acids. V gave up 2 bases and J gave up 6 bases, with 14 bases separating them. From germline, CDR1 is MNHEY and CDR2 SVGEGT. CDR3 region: CASSYPAGIGQPQHF. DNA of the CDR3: TGTGCCAGCAGTTACCCGGCGGGGATTGGTCAGCCCCAGCATTTT.

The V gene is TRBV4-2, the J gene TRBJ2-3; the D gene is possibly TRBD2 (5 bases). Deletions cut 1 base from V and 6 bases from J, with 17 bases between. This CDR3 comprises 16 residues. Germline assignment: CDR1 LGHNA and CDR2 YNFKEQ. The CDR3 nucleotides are TGTGCCAGCAGCCAAGTCGAGGGCTCCCGAGAGGATACGCAGTATTTT. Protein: CASSQVEGSREDTQYF.

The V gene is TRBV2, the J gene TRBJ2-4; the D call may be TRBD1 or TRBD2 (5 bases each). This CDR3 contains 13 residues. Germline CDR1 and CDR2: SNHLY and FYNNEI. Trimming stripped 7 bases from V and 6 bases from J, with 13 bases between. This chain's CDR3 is CASNTEGLNIQYF. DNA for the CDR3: TGTGCCAGCAACACAGAGGGGCTAAACATTCAGTACTTC.

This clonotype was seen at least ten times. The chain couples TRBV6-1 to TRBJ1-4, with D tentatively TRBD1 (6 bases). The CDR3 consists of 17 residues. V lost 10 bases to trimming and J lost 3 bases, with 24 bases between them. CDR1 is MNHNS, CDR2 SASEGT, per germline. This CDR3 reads CATSPRSRGLANEKLFF. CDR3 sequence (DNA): TGTGCCACCTCTCCCCGGAGCAGGGGTCTGGCTAATGAAAAACTGTTTTTT.